This T cell receptor beta chain stems from a study of T-cell memory formation after mild COVID-19. Study overall: The study found TCR clusters largely donor specific.

Per the germline V gene, CDR1 is LGHNA and CDR2 is YSLEER. V was cut by 0 bases and J by 0 bases, with 8 bases left in between. The CDR3 consists of 15 residues. The study's findings and limits: Pre-infection memory held some responding clones, suggesting pre-existing cross-reactive T cells responded. Second-wave clones with a day 37 peak had unconfirmed SARS-CoV-2 specificity. The main location of contracting CD4+ clones was CM and EM, and that of contracting CD8+ clones was EMRA.

Notes on this clonotype: What it binds is not known.

In TCRdb, the 5' RACE reads were re-called with MiXCR into one record per CDR3 protein. Of 190,000 or so distinct CDR3 sequences in the sample, about 21% are singletons; the top ten hold 23%. The V and J genes are TRBV4-3 and TRBJ1-1; D gene uncertain. The sequence was collected from an adult woman who had mild COVID-19 (a few samples of this study predate the infection). Cell type and time point are not known. Sequences were obtained from PBMCs or a T cell subset sorted from them (not recorded which). CDR3 sequence reads: CASSQENRMNTEAFF. In nucleotides, the CDR3 is TGCGCCAGCAGCCAAGAAAACCGTATGAACACTGAAGCTTTCTTT.